These T cell receptor beta chains were read from a single sample in a study of blood T cell repertoires in COVID-19. This table comes from immunoSEQ multiplex PCR, and its TCRdb copy is limited to in-frame clones, with some not included. The sample carries 80,000 or so clones, roughly 87% recorded once. Sequenced input: peripheral blood. These receptors were collected from a man aged 50-60 years with acute or convalescent COVID-19. The CDR3 runs from the conserved cysteine through the conserved F or W. Fields, in order: clone size, J gene, CDR3 length, D gene, V gene, CDR3 DNA, CDR3 protein. D genes are given only for firm matches. Only part of the rows carry a size: once, few, many, or a class if the clone is expanded.

>-|TRBJ2-1|15|TRBD2|TRBV19
TGTGCCAGTCCCCCGGGACTAGCGACCCACAATGAGCAGTTCTTC
CASPPGLATHNEQFF
>-|TRBJ2-1|14|-|TRBV13
TGTGCCAGCAGCCGCCCCCCGGGGGACAATGAGCAGTTCTTC
CASSRPPGDNEQFF
>-|TRBJ2-1|13|-|TRBV7-2
TGTGCCAGCAGCGCCCGGACTTACAATGAGCAGTTCTTC
CASSARTYNEQFF
>-|TRBJ2-4|15|-|TRBV7-2
TGTGCCAGCAGCCCAATAGAGCTAGCCAAAAACATTCAGTACTTC
CASSPIELAKNIQYF
>-|TRBJ1-2|16|-|TRBV6-1
TGTGCCAGCAGTGAATATGGCTCGGGCAGGGACTATGGCTACACCTTC
CASSEYGSGRDYGYTF
>-|TRBJ2-1|16|TRBD2|TRBV5-1
TGCGCCAGCAGCTCCGGGGGACTAGCGGGTCACAATGAGCAGTTCTTC
CASSSGGLAGHNEQFF
>once|TRBJ2-2|13|-|TRBV19
TGTGCCAGTAGTATCGAGGTGTCGGGGGAGCTGTTTTTT
CASSIEVSGELFF
>-|TRBJ2-7|15|TRBD1|TRBV6-5
TGTGCCAGCACCCATCTACAGGGGGCGCCCCACGAGCAGTACTTC
CASTHLQGAPHEQYF
>-|TRBJ1-1|15|TRBD1|TRBV14
TGTGCCAGCAGCCGTCGGGACAGGGGGCATACTGAAGCTTTCTTT
CASSRRDRGHTEAFF
>-|TRBJ1-4|16|-|TRBV11-2
TGTGCCAGCAGCTTACAGGCGCAGACGAGTAATGAAAAACTGTTTTTT
CASSLQAQTSNEKLFF
>-|TRBJ1-2|13|TRBD1|TRBV6-5
TGTGCCAGCAGTTACGACAGGGAGGATGGCTACACCTTC
CASSYDREDGYTF
>-|TRBJ1-3|16|TRBD1|TRBV19
TGTGCCAGTAGTCCCCCCCGGGACAGGGAATGGCACACCATATATTTT
CASSPPRDREWHTIYF
>-|TRBJ1-2|14|-|TRBV5-6
TGTGCCAGCAGCGCACCAGGGCCCTATGGAGGCTACACCTTC
CASSAPGPYGGYTF
>-|TRBJ2-3|17|-|TRBV18
TGTGCCAGCTCACCAAGAGGCCTTAGCGTCGGGACAGATACGCAGTATTTT
CASSPRGLSVGTDTQYF
>-|TRBJ2-5|14|-|TRBV7-6
TGTGCCAGCAGTTCAAGGGGTAGTAGGGAGACCCAGTACTTC
CASSSRGSRETQYF
>-|TRBJ2-1|17|-|TRBV9
TGTGCCAGCAGCGTAGCTAGGGGTGAGGGGGGGCTCAATGAGCAGTTCTTC
CASSVARGEGGLNEQFF
>-|TRBJ1-5|15|TRBD1|TRBV28
TGTGCCAGCCATCCGACAGGGTCAGGCAATCAGCCCCAGCATTTT
CASHPTGSGNQPQHF
>-|TRBJ1-2|12|-|TRBV28
TGTGCCAGCAGTTTTTTCCAGGATGGCTACACCTTC
CASSFFQDGYTF
>-|TRBJ1-2|17|TRBD1|TRBV4-2
TGTGCCAGCAGCCAAGATCCGAACAGGGGAAGGGACTATGGCTACACCTTC
CASSQDPNRGRDYGYTF
>-|TRBJ1-2|15|TRBD1|TRBV4-1
TGCGCCAGCAGCCAGCCGGGACAGAGAACTTATGGCTACACCTTC
CASSQPGQRTYGYTF
>-|TRBJ1-1|11|-|TRBV6-2/TRBV6-3
TGTGCCAGCAGTTATGCCGGGGTTGCTTTCTTT
CASSYAGVAFF
>-|TRBJ1-3|14|-|TRBV12-2
TGTGCAAGTCGTAGACAGGGATCTGGAAACACCATATATTTT
CASRRQGSGNTIYF
>-|TRBJ2-1|17|-|TRBV9
TGTGCCAGCAGCGAGGGATTAGCGCTTAGCTCCTACAATGAGCAGTTCTTC
CASSEGLALSSYNEQFF
>once|TRBJ2-3|15|TRBD2|TRBV7-9
TGTGCCAGCAGCGCGACTAGCGGGGGCATAGATACGCAGTATTTT
CASSATSGGIDTQYF
>-|TRBJ1-2|15|-|TRBV19
TGTGCCAGTAGTCTCTCACGACAGTCTCTCTATGGCTACACCTTC
CASSLSRQSLYGYTF
>-|TRBJ1-2|14|-|TRBV7-2
TGTGCCAGCAGCAGACCGGGATCCAGTTATGGCTACACCTTC
CASSRPGSSYGYTF
>-|TRBJ1-1|14|-|TRBV5-1
TGCGCCAGCAGCCCGAAAGTCGAGGACACTGAAGCTTTCTTT
CASSPKVEDTEAFF
>once|TRBJ1-4|12|-|TRBV27
TGTGCCAGCAGGTCAGGGGATGAAAAACTGTTTTTT
CASRSGDEKLFF
>-|TRBJ2-6|19|TRBD1|TRBV7-6
TGTGCCAGCAGCCGCGATAGGACAGGGGACCCTTCTGGGGCCAACGTCCTGACTTTC
CASSRDRTGDPSGANVLTF
>-|TRBJ2-3|16|-|TRBV27
TGTGCCAGCAGTTTCGAGGGAAGAACTAGCACAGATACGCAGTATTTT
CASSFEGRTSTDTQYF
>-|TRBJ1-4|15|TRBD1|TRBV4-1
TGCGCCAGCAGCCAACTGGGACAGTTAAATGAAAAACTGTTTTTT
CASSQLGQLNEKLFF
>-|TRBJ2-7|13|TRBD1|TRBV27
TGTGCCAGCAGTCGGACAGGGGAAAACGAGCAGTACTTC
CASSRTGENEQYF
>-|TRBJ2-1|14|-|TRBV10-3
TGTGCCATCCGGCAGGCCTCTGAACATCGGGAGCAGTTCTTC
CAIRQASEHREQFF
>-|TRBJ2-5|15|TRBD1|TRBV7-9
TGTGCCAGCAGCTCGAGGGACAGGCCGCCGGAGACCCAGTACTTC
CASSSRDRPPETQYF
>-|TRBJ2-3|14|-|TRBV5-4
TGTGCCAGCAGCCCCGACTTATCCACAGATACGCAGTATTTT
CASSPDLSTDTQYF
>-|TRBJ1-2|13|TRBD1|TRBV28
TGTGCCAGCACCTCGACAGGGTTCTATGGCTACACCTTC
CASTSTGFYGYTF
>-|TRBJ2-2|15|TRBD2|TRBV6-6
TGTGCCAGCAGTAACCTAGCGGGAGTTGGCGGGGAGCTGTTTTTT
CASSNLAGVGGELFF
>-|TRBJ1-5|18|-|TRBV19
TGTGCCAGTGCCCCGGCCCCGGGCAGGGACTATAGCAATCAGCCCCAGCATTTT
CASAPAPGRDYSNQPQHF
>-|TRBJ2-1|12|-|TRBV27
TGTGCCACCATAGGGGGTTACAATGAGCAGTTCTTC
CATIGGYNEQFF
>-|TRBJ1-2|15|-|TRBV5-1
TGCGCCAGCAGCTTGGGTGTTAGGGGCTCCTATGGCTACACCTTC
CASSLGVRGSYGYTF
>-|TRBJ1-1|15|-|TRBV19
TGTGCCAGTAAGGTGCGTGGCAGGGGCTTGGGAGAAGCTTTCTTT
CASKVRGRGLGEAFF
>-|TRBJ2-2|14|TRBD2|TRBV6-6
TGTGCCAGCCAGGGGACTAGCTATGGTGGGGAGCTGTTTTTT
CASQGTSYGGELFF
>-|TRBJ2-7|12|-|TRBV29-1
TGCAGCGTTGGGGAGGCTCGCTACGAGCAGTACTTC
CSVGEARYEQYF
>-|TRBJ1-6|14|-|TRBV9
TGTGCCAGCAGCGCCCGGGGTAGAGGTTCACCCCTCCACTTT
CASSARGRGSPLHF
>-|TRBJ2-3|14|TRBD1|TRBV29-1
TGCAGCGTTGGGACAGGGGCCTCGGCAGATACGCAGTATTTT
CSVGTGASADTQYF
>-|TRBJ1-5|15|TRBD1|TRBV2
TGTGCCAGCAGTCCGACAGGGTTTAGCAATCAGCCCCAGCATTTT
CASSPTGFSNQPQHF
>-|TRBJ2-7|14|-|TRBV5-1
TGCGCCAGCAGCCCCGCCGGACAGACCTACGAGCAGTACTTC
CASSPAGQTYEQYF
>-|TRBJ1-5|15|-|TRBV6-4
TGTGCCAGCAGTGAGCGCAGGGGCAACAATCAGCCCCAGCATTTT
CASSERRGNNQPQHF
>-|TRBJ2-5|15|TRBD1|TRBV5-8
TGTGCCAGCAGCTTGGGAGGGACAGTTAAAGAGACCCAGTACTTC
CASSLGGTVKETQYF
>-|TRBJ2-2|18|-|TRBV6-1
TGTGCCAGCAGTGACGCTGCTGTGAGGGATTTGAACACCGGGGAGCTGTTTTTT
CASSDAAVRDLNTGELFF
>few|TRBJ2-1|15|-|TRBV11-3
TGTGCCAGCAGCCAGGGTGACCACGCCTACAATGAGCAGTTCTTC
CASSQGDHAYNEQFF